This TCR beta chain was identified during a study of T-cell reconstitution after alpha-beta-depleted transplantation in children. Per the germline V gene, CDR1 is SEHNR and CDR2 is FQNEAQ (reference sequence). V was clipped by 5 bases and J by 0 bases; unmatched bases: 4. This CDR3 spans 15 amino acids. Unique molecular identifiers were used in preparing the TCRbeta library. Via MiXCR, TCRdb re-called the PCR reads, giving one row per CDR3 protein. The data show around 250,000 distinct CDR3 sequences, around 25% seen once. Whole-study results and caveats: T-cell counts and diversity at one year following transplant were attributed mainly to newly produced T cells. Expanded graft clones numbering several hundred reportedly gave rise to alpha-beta T cells about two months after transplant.

On this clonotype itself: Its specificity is not known.

The clonotype originates from a girl under 10 years old with Fanconi anemia, due to receive a stem cell transplant. The chain couples TRBV7-9 to TRBJ2-1; 7 bases map to TRBD2. The sample consisted of PBMCs, taken before TCRalphabeta/CD19-depleted stem cell transplant. The DNA of the CDR3 is TGTGCCAGCAGCGTCCGGGACTACTCCTACAATGAGCAGTTCTTC. Its protein product is CASSVRDYSYNEQFF. Together with reference TRBV7-9 and TRBJ2-1, the CDR3 gives the full variable domain: DTGVSQNPRHKITKRGQNVTFRCDPISEHNRLYWYRQTLGQGPEFLTYFQNEAQLEKSRLLSDRFSAERPKGSFSTLEIQRTEQGDSAMYLCASSVRDYSYNEQFFGPGTRLTVL.